This T cell receptor beta chain is drawn from a study of regulatory T cells in long-lasting Graves disease. From germline, CDR1 is KGHDR and CDR2 SFDVKD. The CDR3 runs to 15 residues. V was cut by 3 bases and J by 3 bases, with 12 bases left in between. Specified time point: newly diagnosed GD, antithyroid drugs for less than 3 months. Making the TCR library involved RNA that had been extracted from PBMCs. Investigators prepared the TCR beta libraries by applying iRepertoire HTBI primers and Arm-PCR of CDR3 regions. TCRdb called the multiplex PCR reads again in MiXCR, with one record for every CDR3 protein. The table lists around 250,000 distinct CDR3 sequences, approximately 18% of them singletons. The table lists this clonotype with many counts. The sample also formed part of further work on T cells in Graves' hyperthyroidism and ophthalmopathy.

The TCR comes from a woman aged 30 to 39 with Graves disease. The chain joins TRBV24-1 to TRBJ2-3; possible D gene TRBD2, 7 bases. Material: peripheral blood mononuclear cells (PBMCs), obtained at new diagnosis, from a patient treated with antithyroid drugs. The DNA for the CDR3 is TGTGCCACCAGTGATCCCGCGGGGGCGACAGATACGCAGTATTTT. Protein: CATSDPAGATDTQYF.